This T cell receptor (beta chain) came from a study of blood T cell dynamics during melanoma immunotherapy. Study background: First-line therapy was either pembrolizumab or nivolumab with ipilimumab for metastatic melanoma. Overall study results and limits: At W3, later disease-control patients showed bifurcated PBMC repertoire changes, unlike progressors.

Time point reported: week 3, after first cycle of checkpoint inhibitor. Blood was drawn before treatment and at week 3 after checkpoint blockade. Worth noting for this clone: Its target is not known.

Repertoires were generated with immunoSEQ multiplex PCR, while TCRdb's copy carries only in-frame clones and drops some. The sample consists of more than 9,000 clones, about 90% of them appearing once. The CDR3 sequence is 15 residues long. V shed 0 bases and J shed 6 bases, with 16 bases lying between them. Germline assignment: CDR1 SGHNT and CDR2 YYREEE (reference sequence). This sequence was found in a human donor with melanoma. Source: blood, taken from a patient treated with checkpoint blockade. The chain links TRBV5-4 to TRBJ2-7, with D possibly called TRBD1 or TRBD2 (5 bases each). The CDR3 DNA follows: TGTGCCAGCAGCTTGGTGGGGACCAATTCGCCCGAGCAGTACTTC. It yields the protein CASSLVGTNSPEQYF. The full variable domain, its missing parts supplied by reference TRBV5-4 and TRBJ2-7, is ETGVTQSPTHLIKTRGQQVTLRCSSQSGHNTVSWYQQALGQGPQFIFQYYREEENGRGNFPPRFSGLQFPNYSSELNVNALELDDSALYLCASSLVGTNSPEQYFGPGTRLTVT.